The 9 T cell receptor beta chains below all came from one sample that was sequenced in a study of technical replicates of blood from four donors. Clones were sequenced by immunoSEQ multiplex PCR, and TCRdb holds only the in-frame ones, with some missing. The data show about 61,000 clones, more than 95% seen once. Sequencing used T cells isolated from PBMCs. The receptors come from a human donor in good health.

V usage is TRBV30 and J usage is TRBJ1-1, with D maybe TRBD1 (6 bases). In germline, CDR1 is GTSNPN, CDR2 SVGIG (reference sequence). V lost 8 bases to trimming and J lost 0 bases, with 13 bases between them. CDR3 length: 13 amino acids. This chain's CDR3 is CAIHRAMNTEAFF. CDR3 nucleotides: TGTGCCATCCACAGGGCCATGAACACTGAAGCTTTCTTT.

This CDR3 is CASSSSGVVLSVDEQFF. For the CDR3, the DNA is TGCGCCAGCAGCTCCTCCGGGGTAGTGCTTAGTGTCGATGAGCAGTTCTTC. The chain employs TRBV5-1 and TRBJ2-1; D perhaps matches TRBD2 (5 bases). This CDR3 has 17 amino acids. Germline CDR1 reads SGHRS; CDR2 reads YFSETQ. Trimming pared 3 bases from V and 8 bases from J, leaving 24 bases between. The full variable domain, its missing parts supplied by reference TRBV5-1 and TRBJ2-1, is KAGVTQTPRYLIKTRGQQVTLSCSPISGHRSVSWYQQTPGQGLQFLFEYFSETQRNKGNFPGRFSGRQFSNSRSEMNVSTLELGDSALYLCASSSSGVVLSVDEQFFGPGTRLTVL.

This CDR3 is CAISDATSGSGDTQYF. The DNA of the CDR3 is TGTGCCATCAGTGACGCGACTAGCGGGAGTGGGGATACGCAGTATTTT. V and J are TRBV10-3 and TRBJ2-3; 12 bases match TRBD2. Germline V gene sequence: CDR1 ENHRY, CDR2 SYGVKD. This CDR3 has 16 amino acids. V shed 3 bases and J 6 bases; nucleotides not matched to a gene: 7.

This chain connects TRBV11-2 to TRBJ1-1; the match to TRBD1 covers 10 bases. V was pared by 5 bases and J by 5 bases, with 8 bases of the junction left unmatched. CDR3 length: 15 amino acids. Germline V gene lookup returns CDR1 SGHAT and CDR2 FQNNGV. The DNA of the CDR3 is TGTGCCAGCAGCACTCGACAGGGGGCGAAGACTGAAGCTTTCTTT. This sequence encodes CASSTRQGAKTEAFF.

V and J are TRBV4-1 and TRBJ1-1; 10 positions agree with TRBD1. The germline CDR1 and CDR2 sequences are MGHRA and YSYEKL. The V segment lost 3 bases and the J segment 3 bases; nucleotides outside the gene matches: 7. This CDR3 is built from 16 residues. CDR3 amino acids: CASSQGVTGGYTEAFF. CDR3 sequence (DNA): TGCGCCAGCAGCCAGGGTGTGACAGGGGGCTACACTGAAGCTTTCTTT.

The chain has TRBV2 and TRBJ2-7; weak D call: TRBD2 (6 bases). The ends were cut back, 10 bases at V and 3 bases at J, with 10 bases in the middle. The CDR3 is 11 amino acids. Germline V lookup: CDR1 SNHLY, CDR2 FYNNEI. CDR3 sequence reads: CAMTRDYEQYF. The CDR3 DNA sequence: TGTGCCATGACTAGGGACTACGAGCAGTACTTC.

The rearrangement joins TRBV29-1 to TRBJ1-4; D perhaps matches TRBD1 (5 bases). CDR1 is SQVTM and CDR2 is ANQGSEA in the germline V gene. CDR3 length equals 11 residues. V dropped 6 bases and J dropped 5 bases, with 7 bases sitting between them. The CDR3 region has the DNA TGCAGCGTCGGGGGGAATGAAAAACTGTTTTTT. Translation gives CSVGGNEKLFF. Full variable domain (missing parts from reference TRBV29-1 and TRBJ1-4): SAVISQKPSRDICQRGTSLTIQCQVDSQVTMMFWYRQQPGQSLTLIATANQGSEATYESGFVIDKFPISRPNLTFSTLTVSNMSPEDSSIYLCSVGGNEKLFFGSGTQLSVL.

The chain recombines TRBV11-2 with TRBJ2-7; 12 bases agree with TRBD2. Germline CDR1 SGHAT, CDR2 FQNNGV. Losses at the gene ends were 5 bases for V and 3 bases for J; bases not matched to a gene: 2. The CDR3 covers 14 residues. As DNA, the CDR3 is TGTGCCAGCAGCGGACTAGCGGGGTTCTACGAGCAGTACTTC. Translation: CASSGLAGFYEQYF.

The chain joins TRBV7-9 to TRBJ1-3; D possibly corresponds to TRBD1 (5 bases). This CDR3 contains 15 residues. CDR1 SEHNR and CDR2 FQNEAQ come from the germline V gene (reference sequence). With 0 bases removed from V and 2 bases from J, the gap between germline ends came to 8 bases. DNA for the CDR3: TGTGCCAGCAGCTTAGCGGGGCAGGCTGGAAACACCATATATTTT. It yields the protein CASSLAGQAGNTIYF.